The source of this T cell receptor beta chain is a study of T-cell reconstitution after alpha-beta-depleted transplantation in children. Comments on this clonotype: Given a much more abundant clone one base away, this may be a read error.

CDR1 DFQATT and CDR2 SNEGSKA come from the germline V gene (reference sequence). V trimming: 5 bases; J trimming: 8 bases; junction bases outside the gene matches: 11. The CDR3 consists of 14 residues. The TCRbeta library was prepared with unique molecular identifiers. TCRdb independently ran MiXCR on the PCR reads; one entry per CDR3 protein. The data show around 8,600 distinct CDR3 sequences, approximately 15% seen once. Sequences were derived from PBMCs, mostly from graft donor cells, sampled 60 days after TCRalphabeta/CD19-depleted stem cell transplant. The rearrangement links TRBV20-1 to TRBJ2-7; 11 nucleotides agree with TRBD2. This TCR came from a girl in the first two years of life who had a stem cell transplant for combined immunodeficiency, so the T cells may come from the graft donor. CDR3 protein: CSAELAGVGYKQYF. CDR3 bases: TGCAGTGCTGAACTAGCGGGGGTGGGGTACAAGCAGTACTTC.